These T cell receptor beta chains were read from a single sample in a study of response to subunit inactivated influenza vaccine. TCRdb re-derived calls from the RT-PCR reads in MiXCR, one entry per CDR3 protein. This sample yields about 520,000 distinct CDR3 sequences, of which approximately 7.2% are seen a single time; around 13% belongs to the top ten. Sample: PBMCs from blood, taken around 25 months after vaccination. The receptors stem from a man aged 50 to 75 who received an inactivated influenza vaccine. Each CDR3 is given with its conserved first and last residue. The D gene is left open where the match is weak. The size field is filled for only some rows; it gives once, few, many or a size class.

TRBJ2-3,.,TRBV13,TRBD2,TGTGCCAGCAGCCCGAAGTATGGGATAGCGGGGATGATACAAGATACGCAGTATTTT,CASSPKYGIAGMIQDTQYF
TRBJ1-4,many,TRBV28,.,TGTGCCAGCACCAGGGGACGCAATGAAAAACTGTTTTTT,CASTRGRNEKLFF
TRBJ2-5,.,TRBV20-1,.,TGCAGTGCTAGTGGGGCGCTAGGTGACTTCCAAGAGACCCAGTACTTC,CSASGALGDFQETQYF
TRBJ1-4,many,TRBV7-2,.,TGTGCCAGCAGTTTACAGGCAACTAATGAAAAACTGTTTTTT,CASSLQATNEKLFF
TRBJ2-7,.,TRBV10-3,.,TGTGCCATCAGTGCAGGGTTTGGGGGAACAATCCGCCCTTACGAGCAGTACTTC,CAISAGFGGTIRPYEQYF
TRBJ2-1,few,TRBV20-1,.,TGCAGTGCTAGAGATCTCCAGAGGGGACTCGGTGAGCAGTTCTTC,CSARDLQRGLGEQFF
TRBJ2-7,many,TRBV5-5,TRBD1,TGTGCCAGCAGTACCGGGACAGGGGGCTTCCACGAGCAGTACTTC,CASSTGTGGFHEQYF
TRBJ2-3,few,TRBV14,TRBD2,TGTGCCAGCAGCCAAGTAGCGGGAGGCGCAGATACGCAGTATTTT,CASSQVAGGADTQYF
TRBJ2-5,.,TRBV7-9,.,TGTGCCAGCAGCCTGCGGATCAGGTTAGAAGAGACCCAGTACTTC,CASSLRIRLEETQYF
TRBJ2-1,many,TRBV4-3,.,TGCGCCAGCAGCCAAGATCAGGTTAGCTCCTACAATGAGCAGTTCTTC,CASSQDQVSSYNEQFF
TRBJ2-3,many,TRBV20-1,.,TGCAGTGCTAGTTCTCGTCTAGCAACCACAGATACGCAGTATTTT,CSASSRLATTDTQYF
TRBJ1-1,few,TRBV5-1,.,TGCGCCAGCAGCTTGGGGGCTACAGTGAACACTGAAGCTTTCTTT,CASSLGATVNTEAFF
TRBJ2-1,many,TRBV19,.,TGTGCCAGTAGTATTCTTCATAATGAGCAGTTCTTC,CASSILHNEQFF
TRBJ1-3,.,TRBV4-1,.,TGCGCCAGCAGCCAAGATTTCTGGGCGAAACTCGGACGGAGCTCTGGAAACACCATATATTTT,CASSQDFWAKLGRSSGNTIYF
TRBJ2-6,.,TRBV3-1,.,TGTGCCAGCAGCCCCCGAAGTTGGTACGGGGCCAACGTCCTGACTTTC,CASSPRSWYGANVLTF
TRBJ2-7,few,TRBV4-3,.,TGCGCCAGCAGCCAAGCCCGTAGGGGCTACGAGCAGTACTTC,CASSQARRGYEQYF
TRBJ2-7,few,TRBV18,TRBD1,TGTGCCAGCTCATTCGGACAGGCCTTGAACGAGCAGTACTTC,CASSFGQALNEQYF
TRBJ2-1,few,TRBV29-1,.,TGCAGCGTTGGGTTGGGCCTGAACGATGAGCAGTTCTTC,CSVGLGLNDEQFF
TRBJ2-1,few,TRBV7-2,TRBD1,TGTGCCAGCAGCCCCCGGACAGGGGCGCAGGGAGGGCAGTTCTTC,CASSPRTGAQGGQFF
TRBJ2-1,few,TRBV9,TRBD2,TGTGCCAGCAGCGTAAGTGGGACTAGCGGAAACAATGAGCAGTTCTTC,CASSVSGTSGNNEQFF
TRBJ2-5,many,TRBV29-1,.,TGCAGCGTTGGGTCAGAGACCCAGTACTTC,CSVGSETQYF
TRBJ1-5,.,TRBV3-1,TRBD1,TGTGCCAGCAGCCAAGATCCAACCCAGGGGGGCAGCAATCAGCCCCAGCATTTT,CASSQDPTQGGSNQPQHF
TRBJ1-5,many,TRBV24-1,.,TGTGCCACCAGTGCGGCCGGGGGCGGAGATCAGCCCCAGCATTTT,CATSAAGGGDQPQHF
TRBJ2-2,many,TRBV11-2,TRBD2,TGTGCCAGCAGCCTCTCTCTTAGCGGGAGGGCCGAAGGCGGGGAGCTGTTTTTT,CASSLSLSGRAEGGELFF
TRBJ2-3,.,TRBV6-2/TRBV6-3,.,TGTGCCAGTGCCCGGGACAATTTTAGCACAGATACGCAGTATTTT,CASARDNFSTDTQYF
TRBJ2-3,few,TRBV5-5,.,TGTGCCAGCACGGGTGGGCTTAATACGCAGTATTTT,CASTGGLNTQYF